The 10 T cell receptor beta chains presented below share a single source sample, sequenced in a study of cytomegalovirus exposure and HLA in healthy donors. The study ran its PCR with 60 Vbeta and 13 Jbeta primers. The protocol was immunoSEQ multiplex PCR, while the TCRdb copy is restricted to in-frame clones and leaves out a portion. Among 100,000 to 120,000 clones listed, under 85% were seen once. The sequencing input was PBMCs. The origin of the receptors is a man aged 30 to 39 in good health and CMV-seronegative.

This clone was detected a few times. This chain connects TRBV19 to TRBJ1-1; D gene ambiguous. Germline CDR1 and CDR2: LNHDA and SQIVND (reference sequence). Trimming cost V 1 base and J 4 bases, with 13 bases left between them. CDR3 length: 15 amino acids. The CDR3 spells CASSIGRTGTTEAFF. CDR3 DNA sequence: TGTGCCAGTAGTATAGGGAGGACGGGAACCACTGAAGCTTTCTTT.

CDR3 nucleotides: TGCGCCAGCAGCCAAGATCTTTCGCGACAGTTAAACTATGGCTACACCTTC. It codes for CASSQDLSRQLNYGYTF. The rearrangement joins TRBV4-3 to TRBJ1-2; tentative D call: TRBD1 (5 bases). Trimming removed 0 bases at V and 2 bases at J, with 16 bases between. The CDR3 is 17 amino acids. Germline V gene lookup returns CDR1 LGHNA and CDR2 YSLEER.

The chain combines TRBV6-6 with TRBJ1-2, with D hard to call. CDR1 MNHNY and CDR2 SVGAGI come from the germline V gene (reference sequence). The CDR3 has 12 residues. Trimming took 2 bases from V and 8 from J, leaving 9 bases between them. The CDR3 coding sequence is TGTGCCAGCAGTTACGAGGGAGGAGGCTACACCTTC. Translating gives CASSYEGGGYTF.

This chain joins TRBV30 and TRBJ2-1, with unresolved D. V lost 2 bases to trimming and J lost 5 bases, with 4 bases between them. The germline CDR1 and CDR2 sequences are GTSNPN and SVGIG (reference sequence). The CDR3 runs to 11 residues. Here the CDR3 reads CAWSSNNEQFF. The CDR3 nucleotides are TGTGCCTGGAGTTCTAACAATGAGCAGTTCTTC.

The chain carries TRBV5-1 and TRBJ2-5; D perhaps matches TRBD1 (5 bases). The CDR3 totals 16 residues. V was trimmed by 6 bases and J by 0 bases, leaving 18 bases between them. The germline gives CDR1 SGHRS, CDR2 YFSETQ. The CDR3 coding sequence is TGCGCCAGCACCCTTGGACACCCCCAAAACCAAGAGACCCAGTACTTC. It codes for CASTLGHPQNQETQYF.

The genes are TRBV6-5 and TRBJ1-4, with D hard to call. There are 12 residues in the CDR3. CDR1 is MNHEY and CDR2 is SVGAGI in the germline V gene. The V gene lost 2 bases and the J gene lost 10 bases, with 8 bases spanning the gap. DNA of the CDR3: TGTGCCAGCAGTTACATCCCCGGAAAACTGTTTTTT. Translated, it gives CASSYIPGKLFF.

The V call is TRBV2, the J call TRBJ1-2, with TRBD1 as a possible D gene (6 bases). V lost 0 bases and J lost 4, with 12 bases in between. The CDR3 is 15 amino acids. Per the germline V gene, CDR1 is SNHLY and CDR2 is FYNNEI. CDR3 coding DNA: TGTGCCAGCAGTGAAGCTGGCAGGGGTAGCTATGGCTACACCTTC. Translation: CASSEAGRGSYGYTF.

The chain uses TRBV5-4 and TRBJ1-1; 9 bases line up with TRBD1. The CDR3 spans 16 residues. The J segment lost 4 bases and the V segment lost 4 bases, leaving 11 bases of the junction unmatched. Germline-derived CDR1 and CDR2 are SGHNT and YYREEE (reference sequence). CDR3: CASSRDRVTSGTEAFF. The CDR3 bases are TGTGCCAGCAGCCGGGACAGGGTGACGTCCGGCACTGAAGCTTTCTTT.

This chain connects TRBV29-1 to TRBJ2-2; perhaps TRBD2 as D (6 bases). The V end lost 4 bases, the J end lost 1 base, and 7 bases lay between the germline ends. CDR3 size: 13 residues. Germline V gives CDR1 SQVTM, CDR2 ANQGSEA. CDR3 sequence: CSVVGGNTGELFF. As DNA, the CDR3 is TGCAGCGTTGTGGGGGGGAACACCGGGGAGCTGTTTTTT.

V is TRBV18 and J is TRBJ1-2; 9 nucleotides match TRBD1. Germline trimming cut 0 bases from V and 3 bases from J; bases unmatched to any gene: 5. In germline, CDR1 is KGHSH, CDR2 LQKENI. The CDR3 is made up of 16 amino acids. CDR3 DNA: TGTGCCAGCTCACCACCGGGGACAGGGTCCCACTATGGCTACACCTTC. Its translation is CASSPPGTGSHYGYTF.